Described below is a single T cell receptor beta chain sequence and its context. Method: immunoSEQ multiplex PCR; TCRdb's copy keeps in-frame clones and lacks some. The table has about 70,000 clones, roughly 84% seen once. This CDR3 comprises 16 residues. Looked up from germline, CDR1 is SGDLS and CDR2 is YYNGEE. The ends lost 3 bases at V and 5 bases at J; junction bases unmatched: 13. This sample was taken from a study of blood T cell repertoires in COVID-19. Study-wide background: Sites in the United States, Italy and Spain provided acute and convalescent COVID-19 samples.

The J gene is TRBJ2-5, the V gene TRBV9, with 7 bases matching TRBD1. The sequence came from a woman over 75 with active or convalescent COVID-19. Specimen: peripheral blood. CDR3 DNA sequence: TGTGCCAGCAGCGAATCAACCGGGACAGCGCCCGAGACCCAGTACTTC. Residues: CASSESTGTAPETQYF.